The sequence of this TCR beta chain was determined in a study of T cell changes during pregnancy in multiple sclerosis. The protocol was immunoSEQ multiplex PCR, while the TCRdb copy is restricted to in-frame clones and leaves out a portion. Among approximately 61,000 clones listed, nearly 90% were seen once. The CDR3 has 13 residues. Looked up from germline, CDR1 is PRHDT and CDR2 is FYEKMQ (reference sequence). The V end lost 2 bases, the J end lost 3 bases, and 5 bases lay between the germline ends. The material was peripheral blood, obtained in the first trimester of pregnancy. V usage is TRBV13 and J usage is TRBJ2-1, with no clear D. This sequence was found in a female donor with multiple sclerosis, enrolled in a pregnancy study. CDR3 in DNA: TGTGCCAGCAGCTTAAGAGGCTACAATGAGCAGTTCTTC. Amino acid sequence: CASSLRGYNEQFF.